The source of this TCR beta chain is a study of OX40 agonist ivuxolimab in advanced cancers. For the study at large: Participants averaged 60 years of age (range roughly 23 to 90) and were over 75% male.

Trimming took off 4 bases at V and 8 bases at J, with 26 bases between the two ends. Germline values: CDR1 MRHNA, CDR2 SNTAGT. This CDR3 spans 18 amino acids. Generated by immunoSEQ multiplex PCR, the TCRdb table keeps only in-frame clones and is missing some. The repertoire includes 40,000 or so clones, roughly four fifths of them detected once, and about 2% sits in the top ten. This clone was seen more than once but under ten times. This sequence originates from an adult with an advanced solid tumor such as melanoma, head and neck, liver or kidney cancer. V is TRBV6-4 and J is TRBJ1-4, with D perhaps matching TRBD1 (6 bases). The sample consisted of CD4+ or CD8+ T cells sorted from blood, taken in a trial of the OX40 agonist ivuxolimab. The CDR3 is CASSVLTLYRDGWEKLFF. DNA for the CDR3: TGTGCCAGCAGTGTGTTGACACTCTACAGGGATGGTTGGGAAAAACTGTTTTTT.